This T cell receptor beta chain was recorded in a study of T cells in Graves' hyperthyroidism and ophthalmopathy. CDR1 MNHNS and CDR2 SASEGT come from the germline V gene. Trimming stripped 6 bases from V and 5 bases from J, with 13 bases between. The CDR3 is 13 amino acids. In patients aged 18 to 65, hyperthyroidism was newly diagnosed, with duration under 2 months. Exclusion criteria comprised uncontrolled infection, other autoimmune disease, pregnancy or lactation. Diagnoses were made from clinical symptoms, serum measures (thyroxine and TRAb), thyroid ultrasound and orbital computed tomography. TCR beta CDR3 sequences were amplified from RNA transcripts. With the HTBI primer set, the TCR CDR3 went through a first round of RT-PCR. From the multiplex PCR reads, TCRdb called clonotypes with MiXCR, one entry per CDR3 protein. This table holds some 620,000 distinct CDR3 sequences, roughly 17% found once.

This clonotype occurred many times. Its matching antigen is unknown. General observations from the study: A model using 13 V-J features told ophthalmopathy apart from stable hyperthyroidism.

The rearrangement links TRBV6-1 to TRBJ1-2, with D hard to call. Sample: blood. The TCR was taken from a woman aged 25-40 years with Graves' hyperthyroidism. CDR3 amino acids: CASRPTKPYGYTF. Written as DNA, the CDR3 is TGTGCCAGCAGGCCGACAAAACCATATGGCTACACCTTC.